The present entry profiles one T cell receptor (beta chain) with its context. Its specificity is unknown. This specimen belongs to a study of shared clonotypes between healthy human individuals. Study-level points and caveats: Generally, estimated richness proved larger in naive subsets than it did in memory subsets. Non-shared clonotypes displayed generation probabilities falling below those of clonotypes present in all four donors.

Each cell subset's genomic DNA was divided evenly among several immunoSEQ plates. Per the original methods: ImmunoSEQ output held junction-only sequences without quality scores, so filtering differed. Clones were read by immunoSEQ multiplex PCR, and TCRdb kept only the in-frame ones, dropping some. The DNA gave D and trimming, while V, J and clone size come from that table. The sample includes some 87,000 clones, 68% of them seen just once. The CDR3 runs to 13 residues. V lost 4 bases to trimming and J lost 7 bases, with 14 bases between them. CDR1 and CDR2 from the germline V gene are SGHTA and FQGNSA.

V is TRBV7-2 and J is TRBJ2-7; a weak D match, TRBD1 (5 bases). The source material was memory CD8+ T cells sorted from blood. Subset here: CD45RO+ cells pooled with CCR7-negative TemRA cells. The clonotype originates from a man aged 30 to 39 in good health. The CDR3: CASSYRSGREQYF. The CDR3 region has the DNA TGTGCCAGCAGCTACAGGTCGGGCAGGGAGCAGTACTTC.